Presented here are 19 T cell receptor beta chains from one specimen sequenced in a study of T cells after yellow fever vaccination. A single record per CDR3 protein comes from TCRdb applying MiXCR to the 5' RACE reads. The sample holds over 300,000 distinct CDR3 sequences, approximately 3.8% seen once. Sequences were derived from PBMCs, sampled on the day of the yellow fever booster vaccination. The receptors derive from a man aged 18 to 30 who received the YFV17D yellow fever vaccine.

This sequence joins TRBV7-2 and TRBJ2-2; tentatively, D is TRBD2 (6 bases). Germline values: CDR1 SGHTA, CDR2 FQGNSA. Trimming removed 5 bases from V and 6 bases from J, with 13 bases in between. The CDR3 runs to 14 residues. The CDR3 region is CASSLEWGAGELFF. The DNA for the CDR3 is TGTGCCAGCAGCCTAGAATGGGGGGCCGGGGAGCTGTTTTTT.

This clonotype was counted ten times or more. The genes are TRBV7-7 and TRBJ2-1; TRBD2 matches at 11 bases. The CDR3 sequence is 14 residues long. CDR1 is SSHAT and CDR2 is FNYEAQ in the germline V gene (reference sequence). The V gene end was trimmed by 1 base and the J gene end by 7 bases; junction bases not matched to a gene: 0. The DNA of the CDR3 is TGTGCCAGCAGCTTAGGACTAGCGGGGAATGAGCAGTTCTTC. Its translation is CASSLGLAGNEQFF.

V and J are TRBV7-2 and TRBJ2-1; the match to TRBD1 covers 8 bases. The CDR3 contains 18 residues. The J segment lost 0 bases and the V segment lost 3 bases, leaving 10 bases of the junction unmatched. Germline CDR1 reads SGHTA; CDR2 reads FQGNSA. The CDR3 DNA is TGTGCCAGCAGCTTCACAGGGGGATTAGCCAGCTCCTACAATGAGCAGTTCTTC. Translating it yields CASSFTGGLASSYNEQFF.

At least ten counts were recorded for this clonotype. The gene calls are TRBV6-6 and TRBJ1-1; 8 nucleotides match TRBD1. The V gene's germline CDR1 is MNHNY and CDR2 SVGAGI (reference sequence). J gave up 4 bases and V 6 bases, and 7 bases lay outside the gene matches. The length of the CDR3 is 14 residues. The CDR3 DNA reads as TGTGCCAGCAGAAACCGGGACAGGAGCACTGAAGCTTTCTTT. It codes for CASRNRDRSTEAFF.

The sample holds many counts of this clonotype. The genes are TRBV9 and TRBJ2-3, with D perhaps matching TRBD1 or TRBD2 (6 bases each). Germline V lookup: CDR1 SGDLS, CDR2 YYNGEE. The CDR3 sequence is 16 residues long. With 1 base removed from V and 4 bases from J, the gap between germline ends came to 16 bases. As DNA, the CDR3 is TGTGCCAGCAGCGTATTCCCAGGGGAGGTTGCAGATACGCAGTATTTT. Protein sequence: CASSVFPGEVADTQYF. The variable domain in full, completed from reference TRBV9 and TRBJ2-3, reads DSGVTQTPKHLITATGQRVTLRCSPRSGDLSVYWYQQSLDQGLQFLIQYYNGEERAKGNILERFSAQQFPDLHSELNLSSLELGDSALYFCASSVFPGEVADTQYFGPGTRLTVL.

The V call is TRBV5-5, the J call TRBJ1-2; 7 bases line up with TRBD1. Germline CDR1 reads SGHKS; CDR2 reads YYEKEE (reference sequence). V dropped 3 bases and J dropped 2; count of bases not matched to a gene: 4. The CDR3 sequence is 14 residues long. The CDR3 reads CASSWGTANYGYTF. CDR3 in DNA: TGTGCCAGCAGCTGGGGGACAGCCAACTATGGCTACACCTTC.

The sample holds many counts of this clonotype. CDR3 in amino acids: CASSKGQGDTQYF. Here the CDR3 DNA reads TGTGCCAGCAGTAAGGGGCAGGGGGATACGCAGTATTTT. V and J are TRBV7-3 and TRBJ2-3, with D perhaps matching TRBD1 (6 bases). Germline CDR1 reads SGHTA; CDR2 reads FQGTGA. The V gene lost 6 bases and the J gene lost 6 bases, with 13 bases spanning the gap. The CDR3 contains 13 residues.

In this sample, this clonotype turned up a few times. The chain links TRBV7-2 to TRBJ1-1, with a possible D match to TRBD1 (6 bases). The CDR3 runs 17 residues. The germline gives CDR1 SGHTA, CDR2 FQGNSA. V gave up 5 bases and J gave up 0 bases, with 19 bases separating them. In DNA form, the CDR3 reads TGTGCCAGCAGCCCATATCCAGGACAGAGCATGAACACTGAAGCTTTCTTT. Protein: CASSPYPGQSMNTEAFF.

The J gene is TRBJ2-1, the V gene TRBV10-3; 14 nucleotides line up with TRBD2. Per the germline V gene, CDR1 is ENHRY and CDR2 is SYGVKD. The V gene end was trimmed by 6 bases and the J gene end by 8 bases; junction bases not matched to a gene: 6. The CDR3 runs to 15 residues. In DNA form, the CDR3 reads TGTGCCATCAGACCGGGACTAGCGGGGGCGTATGAGCAGTTCTTC. Its protein product is CAIRPGLAGAYEQFF.

DNA for the CDR3: TGCAGTGTTAGTCTAGCGGCCGCCACCGGGGAGCTGTTTTTT. Its translation is CSVSLAAATGELFF. The rearrangement links TRBV20-1 to TRBJ2-2, with 7 bases lining up with TRBD2. The CDR3 spans 14 residues. The V gene end was trimmed by 7 bases and the J gene end by 4 bases; junction bases not matched to a gene: 9. Germline V gives CDR1 DFQATT, CDR2 SNEGSKA (reference sequence).

This clonotype was seen many times. The chain has TRBV24-1 and TRBJ2-3, with a possible D match to TRBD2 (6 bases). The CDR3 runs to 15 residues. Germline V lookup: CDR1 KGHDR, CDR2 SFDVKD. V was shortened by 3 bases and J by 2 bases, with 11 bases between the two germline ends. The CDR3 DNA sequence: TGTGCCACCAGTGATCCGCGCGGGGCCACAGATACGCAGTATTTT. Protein product: CATSDPRGATDTQYF.

In its sample, this clonotype was seen many times. The CDR3 here is CSARDGQKVQPQHF. The CDR3 region has the DNA TGCAGTGCTAGAGATGGACAGAAGGTCCAGCCCCAGCATTTT. The chain combines TRBV20-1 with TRBJ1-5, with D maybe TRBD1 (6 bases). Germline V gene lookup returns CDR1 DFQATT and CDR2 SNEGSKA (reference sequence). This CDR3 is 14 amino acids long. V was trimmed by 0 bases and J by 7 bases, leaving 13 bases between them.

This clonotype appeared many times. The chain employs TRBV29-1 and TRBJ2-3; D possibly matches TRBD1 or TRBD2 (5 bases each). CDR3 size: 13 residues. Trimming removed 7 bases at V and 5 bases at J, with 16 bases between. Germline V gene data show CDR1 as SQVTM and CDR2 as ANQGSEA. CDR3 sequence: CSAEGPVGDTQYF. CDR3 coding DNA: TGCAGCGCTGAGGGACCAGTGGGAGATACGCAGTATTTT.

This clonotype was observed many times. This chain uses TRBV20-1 with TRBJ2-3; D call uncertain. V lost 6 bases, J lost 0 bases, and 13 bases lay in between. CDR1 and CDR2 (germline): DFQATT, SNEGSKA (reference sequence). CDR3 length equals 14 residues. CDR3 bases: TGCAGTGCCCCCCGCGCAGCTAGCACAGATACGCAGTATTTT. It is translated as CSAPRAASTDTQYF.

This clonotype was detected many times. The chain uses TRBV20-1 and TRBJ1-2; weak D call: TRBD1 (6 bases). V was cut by 0 bases and J by 3 bases, with 11 bases left in between. Germline CDR1 reads DFQATT; CDR2 reads SNEGSKA (reference sequence). CDR3 length: 14 residues. Here the CDR3 reads CSARDLRGDYGYTF. CDR3 in DNA: TGCAGTGCTAGAGATTTAAGGGGGGACTATGGCTACACCTTC.

This clonotype was detected ten times or more. The rearrangement links TRBV15 to TRBJ2-1; either TRBD1 or TRBD2 may fit D (5 bases each). Germline lookup yields CDR1 LNHNV and CDR2 YYDKDF (reference sequence). Trimming removed 1 base at V and 5 bases at J, with 12 bases between. The CDR3 has 15 amino acids. CDR3 DNA: TGTGCCACCAGCAGAGCCGGGGCGTTAGACAATGAGCAGTTCTTC. Protein sequence: CATSRAGALDNEQFF.

Ten or more counts support this clonotype. The chain recombines TRBV28 with TRBJ2-7; TRBD1 is a possible D gene (6 bases). Trimming took off 4 bases at V and 0 bases at J, with 13 bases between the two ends. This CDR3 has 15 residues. Germline V gene data show CDR1 as MDHEN and CDR2 as SYDVKM. The CDR3 sequence: CASSSSRTASYEQYV. As DNA, the CDR3 is TGTGCCAGCAGTTCCTCTCGGACAGCCTCCTACGAGCAGTACGTC.

This clonotype was counted a few times. The chain has TRBV18 and TRBJ2-5; D not certain. The CDR3 has 13 amino acids. Germline values: CDR1 KGHSH, CDR2 LQKENI. V was pared by 0 bases and J by 4 bases, with 6 bases between. The CDR3 region is CASSPPVRETQYF. CDR3 sequence (DNA): TGTGCCAGCTCACCACCGGTTAGAGAGACCCAGTACTTC.

This clonotype was observed a few times. The V and J genes are TRBV5-6 and TRBJ1-4; D is unclear. Germline CDR1 is SGHDT and CDR2 is YYEEEE. Trimming took 2 bases from V and 6 from J, leaving 8 bases between them. This CDR3 spans 13 amino acids. The CDR3 region has the DNA TGTGCCAGCAGCTTCGGTGCCTATGAAAAACTGTTTTTT. This gives the protein CASSFGAYEKLFF.